These T cell receptor beta chains were read from a single sample in a study of shared clonotypes between healthy human individuals. The table came from immunoSEQ multiplex PCR; TCRdb's copy has only in-frame clones and leaves some out. The data hold around 2,000,000 clones, with about 95% observed a single time. Input material: naive CD8+ T cells sorted from blood. The receptor source for this set is a man between 18 and 35 years old in good health. Both conserved end residues are part of each CDR3. The D gene is left open where the match is weak. Not all rows give a size; the values are once, few, many and, for expanded clones, a class.

V gene	J gene	D gene	clone size	CDR3 DNA	CDR3 protein
TRBV4-1	TRBJ1-6	TRBD1	NA	TGCGCCAGCAGCCCTCAGCAGGGGGAGAGCTCCTATAATTCACCCCTCCACTTT	CASSPQQGESSYNSPLHF
TRBV15	TRBJ2-3	TRBD2	NA	TGTGCCACCAGCAGAGATATAGCGGGAGTGGTAGATACGCAGTATTTT	CATSRDIAGVVDTQYF
TRBV29-1	TRBJ2-2	NA	NA	TGCAGCGTTCTGAACCCAACCGCGAACACCGGGGAGCTGTTTTTT	CSVLNPTANTGELFF
TRBV19	TRBJ2-1	NA	NA	TGTGCCAGTAGTATTACTAGAAACAATGAGCAGTTCTTC	CASSITRNNEQFF
TRBV19	TRBJ1-2	NA	NA	TGTGCCAGTAGTATCGGGCCGGGCCCTTATGGCTACACCTTC	CASSIGPGPYGYTF
TRBV7-2	TRBJ2-7	NA	NA	TGTGCCAGCAGCTTGGTTGCCGGTTCCTACGAGCAGTACTTC	CASSLVAGSYEQYF
TRBV2	TRBJ2-2	NA	NA	TGTGCCAGCAGCGTCTCCGACCCCGGGGAGCTGTTTTTT	CASSVSDPGELFF
TRBV4-1	TRBJ1-2	NA	NA	TGCGCCAGCAGCCAAGGTCCGTTTCGAGCTGGCTACACCTTC	CASSQGPFRAGYTF
TRBV9	TRBJ2-7	NA	NA	TGTGCCAGCAGCCCCGACGGGGTCCGCGAGCAGTACTTC	CASSPDGVREQYF
TRBV19	TRBJ2-2	NA	once	TGTGCCAGTAGTGAGACCGGGGAGCTGTTTTTT	CASSETGELFF
TRBV25-1	TRBJ2-7	NA	NA	TGTGCCAGCAGTGCGGGTCTGCGGGACGAGCAGTACTTC	CASSAGLRDEQYF
TRBV19	TRBJ2-1	TRBD2	NA	TGTGCCAGTAGTTCTAGCGGGGGGGCAGATGAGCAGTTCTTC	CASSSSGGADEQFF
TRBV6-6	TRBJ2-1	NA	NA	TGTGCCAGCAGGGCAGGAGCAGCTTACAATGAGCAGTTCTTC	CASRAGAAYNEQFF
TRBV5-4	TRBJ1-2	NA	NA	TGTGCCAGCAGCTTATACGAGGACTATGGCTACACCTTC	CASSLYEDYGYTF
TRBV28	TRBJ2-7	TRBD1	NA	TGTGCCAGCAGTCCCGGGACAGGCTTCTCCTACGAGCAGTACTTC	CASSPGTGFSYEQYF
TRBV2	TRBJ2-7	TRBD2	NA	TGTGCCAGCGGACTGGGGGGGGCCTACGAGCAGTACTTC	CASGLGGAYEQYF
TRBV5-6	TRBJ2-5	NA	NA	TGTGCCAGCAGCGTGGAAGAGACCCAGTACTTC	CASSVEETQYF
TRBV6-1	TRBJ2-5	TRBD1	NA	TGTGCCAGCACTCTAGGGGGCGAGACCCAGTACTTC	CASTLGGETQYF
TRBV29-1	TRBJ2-7	TRBD2	NA	TGCAGCGGAATGGGACTAGCGAGGGAGCAGTACTTC	CSGMGLAREQYF
TRBV6-5	TRBJ1-4	NA	NA	TGTGCCAGCAGTTATTCGATCAGGGAAAAACTGTTTTTT	CASSYSIREKLFF